This TCR beta chain was found in a study of cytomegalovirus exposure and HLA in healthy donors. Broader study findings: The availability of immune exposure information extended only to CMV serostatus. The authors later found most CMV-associated TCR beta chains appeared HLA-restricted. Three of the chains that were CMV-associated were confirmed in vitro to be specific for CMV antigens. Clonal expansion, a later analysis showed, was greater in HLA-associated TCR beta chains than in equally common others.

Germline lookup yields CDR1 SGHTA and CDR2 FQGTGA. This CDR3 is built from 15 residues. V gave up 5 bases and J gave up 0 bases, with 13 bases separating them. As for this clone: The antigen is undetermined.

It was with 60 Vbeta and 13 Jbeta primers that the PCR ran. Assay used: immunoSEQ multiplex PCR; TCRdb lists only in-frame clones, some missing. The profile shows roughly 170,000 clones, roughly 80% of them singletons. J is TRBJ1-1 and V is TRBV7-3; D gene uncertain. The material sequenced was PBMCs. The sequence was obtained from a man aged 25-45 years in good health and CMV-seronegative. The CDR3 bases are TGTGCCAGCAGCGTTAACAGAAACATGAACACTGAAGCTTTCTTT. Its translation: CASSVNRNMNTEAFF.